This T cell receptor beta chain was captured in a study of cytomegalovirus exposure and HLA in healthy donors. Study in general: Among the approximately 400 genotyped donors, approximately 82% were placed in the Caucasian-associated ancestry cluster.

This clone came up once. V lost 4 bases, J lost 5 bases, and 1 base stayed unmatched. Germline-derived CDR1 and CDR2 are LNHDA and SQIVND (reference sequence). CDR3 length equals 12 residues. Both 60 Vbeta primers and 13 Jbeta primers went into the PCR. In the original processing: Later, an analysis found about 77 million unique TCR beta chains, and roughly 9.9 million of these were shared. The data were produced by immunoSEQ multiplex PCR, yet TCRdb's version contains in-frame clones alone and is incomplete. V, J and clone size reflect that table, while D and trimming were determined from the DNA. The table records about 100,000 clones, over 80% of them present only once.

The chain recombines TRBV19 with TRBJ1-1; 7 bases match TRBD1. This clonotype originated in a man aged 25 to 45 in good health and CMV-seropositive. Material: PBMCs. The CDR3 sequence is CASSNRGTEAFF. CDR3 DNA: TGTGCCAGTAGTAACAGGGGAACTGAAGCTTTCTTT.